These T cell receptor beta chains were read from a single sample in a study of T cell responses to AZD1222 COVID-19 vaccine. The data were produced by immunoSEQ multiplex PCR, yet TCRdb's version contains in-frame clones alone and is incomplete. The repertoire includes roughly 150,000 clones, 85% to 95% of them detected once, and less than 2.5% sits in the top ten. The sample consisted of peripheral blood, taken on day 0 of AZD1222 vaccination. Receptors originate from an adult in good health. CDR3s include the opening cysteine and the closing phenylalanine or tryptophan. D genes are given only for firm matches. For some rows the clone size is stated as once, few or many, or as a class when expanded; others skip it.

J gene	V gene	clone size	D gene	CDR3 DNA	CDR3 protein
TRBJ1-1	TRBV5-4	once	NA	TGTGCCAGCAGCCAACAAGGGACGGCCAACACTGAAGCTTTCTTT	CASSQQGTANTEAFF
TRBJ2-3	TRBV24-1	NA	NA	TGTGCCACCAGTGATTCATATCTGACGGGAGTAACAGATACGCAGTATTTT	CATSDSYLTGVTDTQYF
TRBJ1-6	TRBV30	NA	TRBD1	TGTGCCTGGAGTTTGGGGACAGATTCACCCCTCCACTTT	CAWSLGTDSPLHF
TRBJ1-6	TRBV9	few	NA	TGTGCCAGCAGCGTAGGTGGGGTTAATTCACCCCTCCACTTT	CASSVGGVNSPLHF
TRBJ1-4	TRBV18	NA	TRBD1	TGTGCCAGCTCACCAATGGGGACAGGGACAAATGAAAAACTGTTTTTT	CASSPMGTGTNEKLFF
TRBJ2-1	TRBV27	NA	NA	TGTGCCAGCAGTTTATACTTGAACAATGAGCAGTTCTTC	CASSLYLNNEQFF
TRBJ2-3	TRBV3-1/TRBV3-2	NA	TRBD2	TGTGCCAGCAGCCAAAGGCTAGCGGGCACAGATACGCAGTATTTT	CASSQRLAGTDTQYF
TRBJ1-1	TRBV18	NA	TRBD1	TGTGCCAGCTCAGCGGACAGGGTGGTGAACACTGAAGCTTTCTTT	CASSADRVVNTEAFF
TRBJ1-2	TRBV30	NA	NA	TGTGCCTGGAGTGTCTGGGGCCATGGCTACACCTTC	CAWSVWGHGYTF
TRBJ1-1	TRBV3-1/TRBV3-2	NA	NA	TGTGCCAGCAGCCTGGCCCGGACGGCGAACACTGAAGCTTTCTTT	CASSLARTANTEAFF
TRBJ2-3	TRBV29-1	once	NA	TGCAGCAAAACCTGGCTAGGACAGCTTAGCACAGATACGCAGTATTTT	CSKTWLGQLSTDTQYF
TRBJ1-1	TRBV5-1	NA	NA	TGCGCCAGCAGCGTGGCAGGGGCGGGGACTGAAGCTTTCTTT	CASSVAGAGTEAFF
TRBJ2-1	TRBV4-1	NA	TRBD2	TGCGCCAGCAGCCAAGAGAGTGTGAGTGTCGGGGGGTCTTACAATGAGCAGTTCTTC	CASSQESVSVGGSYNEQFF
TRBJ1-4	TRBV4-1	NA	NA	TGCGCCAGCAGCCAAGTTGGAGGGGTTGCTAATGAAAAACTGTTTTTT	CASSQVGGVANEKLFF
TRBJ1-4	TRBV30	NA	NA	TGTGCCTGGAGTCCACGACCGAGAACTAATGAAAAACTGTTTTTT	CAWSPRPRTNEKLFF
TRBJ2-2	TRBV6-5	NA	NA	TGTGCCAGCAGATTACAGGGTAACACCGGGGAGCTGTTTTTT	CASRLQGNTGELFF
TRBJ1-4	TRBV6-5	NA	NA	TGTGCCAGCGGGTCTGGGGGTAGGACTAATGAAAAACTGTTTTTT	CASGSGGRTNEKLFF
TRBJ2-3	TRBV2	NA	TRBD2	TGTGCCAGCCTCCGGGAGGCGTCAGATACGCAGTATTTT	CASLREASDTQYF
TRBJ1-6	TRBV30	once	NA	TGTGCCTGGAGTAGAGTAGGTTCACCCCTCCACTTT	CAWSRVGSPLHF
TRBJ2-1	TRBV6-4	once	TRBD1	TGTGCCAGCAGAGTGGACAGGGGAACGTCCTACAATGAGCAGTTCTTC	CASRVDRGTSYNEQFF
TRBJ2-1	TRBV10-3	NA	TRBD2	TGTGCCATCAGTGGGGCTAGCGGTCAGTACAATGAGCAGTTCTTC	CAISGASGQYNEQFF
TRBJ2-5	TRBV3-1/TRBV3-2	NA	NA	TGTGCCAGCAGCCAAGCCCTCCCCCGGGGGGCGGGAAAGACCCAGTACTTC	CASSQALPRGAGKTQYF
TRBJ2-1	TRBV2	NA	TRBD2	TGTGCCAGCAGTGTCCTAGCGGGGGTTTCCAATGAGCAGTTCTTC	CASSVLAGVSNEQFF
TRBJ1-2	TRBV6-1	NA	NA	TGTGCCAGCAGTGAATGGGTATTCTATGGCTACACCTTC	CASSEWVFYGYTF
TRBJ2-7	TRBV11-3	NA	NA	TGTGCCAGCAGCCCAGACAACTCCTACGAGCAGTACTTC	CASSPDNSYEQYF
TRBJ2-5	TRBV2	NA	TRBD1	TGTGCCAGCGGAAGCCAGGGACAGCTTCAAGAGACCCAGTACTTC	CASGSQGQLQETQYF
TRBJ1-5	TRBV4-1	NA	NA	TGCGCCAGCAGCCAAGAGACAGACCTTAGACAGCCCCAGCATTTT	CASSQETDLRQPQHF
TRBJ2-2	TRBV13	NA	NA	TGTGCCAGCTCCCGGGGTTTCCCCCCCGGGGAGCTGTTTTTT	CASSRGFPPGELFF
TRBJ1-2	TRBV9	NA	NA	TGTGCCAGCAGCGTAGGCGACAGCCCTAACTATGGCTACACCTTC	CASSVGDSPNYGYTF
TRBJ2-7	TRBV5-6	NA	TRBD2	TGTGCCAGCAGCCTCGGGACTAGCGGCTCCTACGAGCAGTACTTC	CASSLGTSGSYEQYF
TRBJ2-6	TRBV7-3	NA	NA	TGTGCCAGCAGCCGAACAGTGATAGGCTCTGGGGCCAACGTCCTGACTTTC	CASSRTVIGSGANVLTF
TRBJ2-3	TRBV6-5	NA	NA	TGTGCCAGCAGTTACAGGGGGTCGCCAGATACGCAGTATTTT	CASSYRGSPDTQYF
TRBJ2-5	TRBV5-6	NA	NA	TGTGCCAGCAGCTTGGAGGTCAGATTAGAGACCCAGTACTTC	CASSLEVRLETQYF
TRBJ1-4	TRBV5-8	once	TRBD1	TGTGCCAGCAGGAGTGGGACAGGGTACACAACTAATGAAAAACTGTTTTTT	CASRSGTGYTTNEKLFF
TRBJ2-5	TRBV5-1	once	NA	TGCGCCAGCAGCTTGGCGGCTCTACGGCAAGAGACCCAGTACTTC	CASSLAALRQETQYF
TRBJ1-1	TRBV28	NA	TRBD1	TGTGCCAGCAGTACGGGACAGGGACTTACTGAAGCTTTCTTT	CASSTGQGLTEAFF
TRBJ2-7	TRBV30	NA	NA	TGTGCCTGGAGTGGCGGGTCAGAGCAGTACTTC	CAWSGGSEQYF
TRBJ2-7	TRBV14	NA	TRBD1	TGTGCCAGCAGCCCTCCCGGGACAGGGCCCTACGAGCAGTACTTC	CASSPPGTGPYEQYF
TRBJ1-3	TRBV3-1/TRBV3-2	NA	NA	TGTGCCAGCAGCTCAGTCAGCTCTGGAAACACCATATATTTT	CASSSVSSGNTIYF
TRBJ1-5	TRBV2	NA	NA	TGTGCCAGCAGTGACAGGTTTAGCAATCAGCCCCAGCATTTT	CASSDRFSNQPQHF
TRBJ1-4	TRBV7-8	once	NA	TGTGCCAGCAGCTTAAACCCTGGAACAGCAACTAATGAAAAACTGTTTTTT	CASSLNPGTATNEKLFF
TRBJ1-3	TRBV19	NA	NA	TGTGCCAGTAGTCCCCTCGCCAGGCCTGGAAACACCATATATTTT	CASSPLARPGNTIYF
TRBJ2-3	TRBV28	NA	TRBD2	TGTGCCAGCAGTTCCCCCCTTTCGGTAGCGGGAGACACAGATACGCAGTATTTT	CASSSPLSVAGDTDTQYF
TRBJ2-1	TRBV6-4	once	NA	TGTGCCAGCAGTCCGGACTCGAGCTCCTACAATGAGCAGTTCTTC	CASSPDSSSYNEQFF
TRBJ1-1	TRBV4-1	NA	NA	TGCGCCAGCAGCCAAGAACCGGGCCCCAATATCCTAGGAGCTTTCTTT	CASSQEPGPNILGAFF
TRBJ1-2	TRBV6-6	NA	NA	TGTGCCAGCAGTTTTAGGGAGTATGGCTACACCTTC	CASSFREYGYTF
TRBJ2-7	TRBV7-9	NA	NA	TGTGCCAGCAGCCCAGGGAGTCCCGAGCAGTACTTC	CASSPGSPEQYF